This entry describes one TCR beta chain. Its antigen is not identified. Among the donors, all were healthy bone marrow donors. The PCR ran on 60 Vbeta and 13 Jbeta primers. Assay used: immunoSEQ multiplex PCR; TCRdb lists only in-frame clones, some missing. The sample has 95,000 to 150,000 clones, around 74% seen once. CDR1 is SNHLY and CDR2 is FYNNEI in the germline V gene. Trimming at V came to 6 bases and at J to 3 bases, leaving 7 bases not matched to a gene. The CDR3 totals 15 residues. This sample is drawn from a study of cytomegalovirus exposure and HLA in healthy donors. Study-level information: HLA-typed donors were the source of roughly 80 million unique TCRs held in an early data release. Genetic ancestry analysis placed approximately 78% of the roughly 400 donors that were genotyped in the Caucasian-associated cluster.

Findings and caveats of the study: The classifier, whose performance was assessed in both the original and validation cohorts, reportedly diagnosed cytomegalovirus status with high specificity and sensitivity.

Material for sequencing was PBMCs. This TCR derives from a man aged 55 to 70 in good health and CMV-seropositive. The chain recombines TRBV2 with TRBJ1-4, with 7 bases fitting TRBD1. The CDR3 DNA reads as TGTGCCAGCAGGGCACAGGGGATGTCTAATGAAAAACTGTTTTTT. The encoded protein is CASRAQGMSNEKLFF.